This is a list of T cell receptor beta chains from one sample in a study of shared clonotypes between healthy human individuals. Assay: immunoSEQ multiplex PCR; the TCRdb copy retains only in-frame clones and omits some. The repertoire holds 2 million to 2.5 million clones, 90% to 97% seen once, with roughly 0.13% in the top ten. The sequencing input was naive CD4+ T cells sorted from blood. The receptors were sampled from a man between 18 and 35 years old in good health. Each CDR3 is given with its conserved first and last residue. A D gene is named only where the DNA matches it firmly. Clone size is stated in some rows and not others, as once, few, many or a class when expanded.

D gene | J gene | V gene | clone size | CDR3 DNA | CDR3 protein
. | TRBJ1-4 | TRBV2 | . | TGTGCCAGCAGTGACAGGGAGCTCGATGAAAAACTGTTTTTT | CASSDRELDEKLFF
. | TRBJ2-3 | TRBV10-1 | . | TGCGCCAGCAGCCCCGCCGGAGATACGCAGTATTTT | CASSPAGDTQYF
. | TRBJ2-6 | TRBV15 | . | TGTGCCACCAGCAGAGATCTGGGGCAGAGCTCTGGGGCCAACGTCCTGACTTTC | CATSRDLGQSSGANVLTF
. | TRBJ1-2 | TRBV2 | . | TGTGCCAGCACGTCCCCCGGGGGCTACACCTTC | CASTSPGGYTF
TRBD2 | TRBJ2-7 | TRBV27 | . | TGTGCCAGCAGTTTCCTACCGCCGGGACTAGCGGGAGGATCCTACGAGCAGTACTTC | CASSFLPPGLAGGSYEQYF
. | TRBJ2-5 | TRBV28 | . | TGTGCCAGCAGCCCCAAATGGGACGGGGGTAGGGAGACCCAGTACTTC | CASSPKWDGGRETQYF
. | TRBJ2-5 | TRBV6-6 | . | TGTGCCAGCAGCTCCGGGACTGTAGAGACCCAGTACTTC | CASSSGTVETQYF
. | TRBJ2-7 | TRBV5-4 | . | TGTGCCAGCAGCTTAGTACAGGGTTCTAGCGACTCCTACGAGCAGTACTTC | CASSLVQGSSDSYEQYF
TRBD2 | TRBJ2-7 | TRBV30 | once | TGTGCCTGGAGTGTAGGAGCGGGAGAGGGGAGGCGAGGCTACGAGCAGTACTTC | CAWSVGAGEGRRGYEQYF
. | TRBJ1-2 | TRBV5-6 | . | TGTGCCAGCAGCTTGCCGATAGCTAACTATGGCTACACCTTC | CASSLPIANYGYTF
. | TRBJ2-3 | TRBV9 | . | TGTGCCAGCAGCCCGCGAGTTGGGGGGGGCAGCACAGATACGCAGTATTTT | CASSPRVGGGSTDTQYF
TRBD2 | TRBJ2-1 | TRBV18 | . | TGTGCCAGCTCACCAGCGGCTAGCGGGGGGGCCGGGGAGCAGTTCTTC | CASSPAASGGAGEQFF
TRBD1 | TRBJ1-2 | TRBV11-2 | once | TGTGCCAGCAGTCTGGACAGGGGGACTGGGGGCTATGGCTACACCTTC | CASSLDRGTGGYGYTF
. | TRBJ1-4 | TRBV6-1 | once | TGTGCCAGCAGTGAAGACGGCAGGGGTAATGAAAAACTGTTTTTT | CASSEDGRGNEKLFF
TRBD2 | TRBJ2-1 | TRBV11-2 | . | TGTGCCAGCAGCCTCAGACTAGCGGGGGTGGGCAATGAGCAGTTCTTC | CASSLRLAGVGNEQFF
TRBD1 | TRBJ1-6 | TRBV7-9 | . | TGTGCCAGCAGCCCTTGGACAGGGTGGTTGTCACCCCTCCACTTT | CASSPWTGWLSPLHF
TRBD1 | TRBJ1-6 | TRBV9 | few | TGTGCCAGCAGCGTAGACGGACAGGGACTATCACCCCTCCACTTT | CASSVDGQGLSPLHF
TRBD2 | TRBJ2-7 | TRBV5-4 | . | TGTGCCAGCAGCTCGACGCGGGAGAGGAGATTAGGGGAGCAGTACTTC | CASSSTRERRLGEQYF
. | TRBJ1-6 | TRBV30 | . | TGTGCCTGGAGTGTAACGGGGGGAACCTATAATTCACCCCTCCACTTT | CAWSVTGGTYNSPLHF
TRBD1 | TRBJ2-7 | TRBV4-1 | . | TGCGCCAGCAGCCAAGATACCGGACAGGGGGCTTACGAGCAGTACTTC | CASSQDTGQGAYEQYF
TRBD1 | TRBJ2-1 | TRBV30 | . | TGTGCCTGGGGGACAGCTTCCTACAATGAGCAGTTCTTC | CAWGTASYNEQFF
TRBD1 | TRBJ1-1 | TRBV19 | . | TGTGCCAGTAGTTCGACAGGGAGGAACACTGAAGCTTTCTTT | CASSSTGRNTEAFF
. | TRBJ1-1 | TRBV9 | . | TGTGCCAGCAGCCCGGCAGGGGAACGAAACACTGAAGCTTTCTTT | CASSPAGERNTEAFF
. | TRBJ1-1 | TRBV2 | . | TGTGCCAGTCTTCCCTATGGAGGCACTGAAGCTTTCTTT | CASLPYGGTEAFF
. | TRBJ2-3 | TRBV4-1 | . | TGCGCCAGCAGCCAAGACAGGACTAGCACAGATACGCAGTATTTT | CASSQDRTSTDTQYF
. | TRBJ2-5 | TRBV11-2 | . | TGTGCCAGCAGCTTTTCAGGGCCGGAGACCCAGTACTTC | CASSFSGPETQYF
. | TRBJ1-2 | TRBV4-2 | once | TGTGCCAGCAGCCTCCGGACGGGGGGCTACACCTTC | CASSLRTGGYTF
. | TRBJ1-6 | TRBV5-4 | . | TGTGCCAGCAGCGAACCCGACCCGGGCAATTCACCCCTCCACTTT | CASSEPDPGNSPLHF
. | TRBJ2-3 | TRBV29-1 | . | TGCAGCGTTGAATTGGGTATCCCCACAGATACGCAGTATTTT | CSVELGIPTDTQYF
. | TRBJ2-1 | TRBV4-2 | . | TGTGCCAGCAGCCAGCGTGCGGGGGCCGTTTTCTACAATGAGCAGTTCTTC | CASSQRAGAVFYNEQFF
. | TRBJ2-7 | TRBV28 | . | TGTGCCAGCAGTTTCAGGGGGAGGTACGAGCAGTACTTC | CASSFRGRYEQYF
TRBD2 | TRBJ2-5 | TRBV19 | . | TGTGCCAGTAGTATTAGCGGGAGCCAAGAGACCCAGTACTTC | CASSISGSQETQYF
TRBD2 | TRBJ2-7 | TRBV12-5 | . | TGTGCTAGTGGTTTGGGGTGGGTGGCGGGAGGATCCTACGAGCAGTACTTC | CASGLGWVAGGSYEQYF